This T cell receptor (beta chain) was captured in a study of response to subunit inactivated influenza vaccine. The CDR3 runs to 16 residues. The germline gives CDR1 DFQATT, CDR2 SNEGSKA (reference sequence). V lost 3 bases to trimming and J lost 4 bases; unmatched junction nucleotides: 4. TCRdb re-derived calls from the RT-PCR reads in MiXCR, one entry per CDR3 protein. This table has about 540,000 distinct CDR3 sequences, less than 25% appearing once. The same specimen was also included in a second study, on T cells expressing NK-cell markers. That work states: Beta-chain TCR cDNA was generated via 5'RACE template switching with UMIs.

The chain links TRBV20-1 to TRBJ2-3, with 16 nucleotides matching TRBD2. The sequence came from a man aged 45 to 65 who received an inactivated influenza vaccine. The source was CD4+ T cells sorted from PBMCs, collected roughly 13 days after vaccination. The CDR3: CSARGLAGGQSDTQYF. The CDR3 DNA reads TGCAGTGCTAGGGGACTAGCGGGAGGGCAGTCAGATACGCAGTATTTT.